Shown below are 25 T cell receptor beta chains from a single sample sequenced in a study of radiation and T cells in renal cell carcinoma (dated by TCRdb to between 2020 and 2021). Library prep was done by the immunoSEQ multiplex PCR assay. In its TCRdb copy, this immuneACCESS table keeps in-frame sequences only and misses some clones. Where compared with another copy, unresolved V genes explain less than half of these, and the others have no known cause. This sample has 150,000 to 180,000 clones in its table, and about 87% of those were observed once. 10% to 15% of the sample belongs to the ten largest clones. The time point label here, explained by the study, means: blood 2 weeks post-SBRT. Taken with the paper, the label for treatment or condition translates to: 15 Gy SBRT to primary tumor, nephrectomy 4 weeks later. Sample: blood, taken from a patient whose treatment included radiotherapy and nephrectomy. The receptors were gathered from a woman between 50 and 59 years old with renal cell carcinoma.

The V gene is TRBV5-4, the J gene TRBJ2-5; 12 positions agree with TRBD2. CDR1 is SGHNT and CDR2 is YYREEE in the germline V gene (reference sequence). This CDR3 contains 15 residues. J gave up 5 bases and V 4 bases, and 6 bases lay outside the gene matches. CDR3 DNA: TGTGCCAGCAGCCTCACTAGCGGGGGGCGTGAGACCCAGTACTTC. It encodes CASSLTSGGRETQYF.

This chain joins TRBV18 and TRBJ1-1, with TRBD1 matching over 7 bases. Germline CDR1 reads KGHSH; CDR2 reads LQKENI. V lost 2 bases to trimming and J lost 8 bases; unmatched junction nucleotides: 8. The CDR3 contains 14 residues. DNA for the CDR3: TGTGCCAGCTCACCAGGTCGGTGGACAGGCGAAGCTTTCTTT. Protein product: CASSPGRWTGEAFF.

Comment on this clone: The same CDR3 is also encoded by other DNA sequences in this sample. The gene calls are TRBV7-2 and TRBJ2-7; D is undetermined. The germline V gene has CDR1 SGHTA and CDR2 FQGNSA. The V end lost 5 bases, the J end lost 4 bases, and 6 bases lay between the germline ends. The CDR3 consists of 11 residues. CDR3 loop: CASSPQYEQYF. CDR3 DNA: TGTGCCAGCAGCCCCCAATACGAGCAGTACTTC.

This chain connects TRBV6-6 to TRBJ1-5; D uncertain. CDR1 and CDR2 (germline): MNHNY, SVGAGI (reference sequence). V lost 8 bases and J 6 bases, leaving 14 bases between the germline ends. The CDR3 covers 13 residues. The CDR3 DNA is TGTGCCAGCTCTCCCGGATTGAGTCAGCCCCAGCATTTT. It is translated as CASSPGLSQPQHF.

The chain uses TRBV7-9 and TRBJ2-7, with D unclear. Germline assignment: CDR1 SEHNR and CDR2 FQNEAQ (reference sequence). The V and J ends lost 4 bases and 3 bases respectively, with 10 bases between them. This CDR3 has 13 amino acids. The CDR3 loop is CASSSQSGYEQYF. The CDR3 nucleotides are TGTGCCAGCAGCTCCCAGTCCGGCTACGAGCAGTACTTC.

The chain has TRBV13 and TRBJ1-4, with D perhaps TRBD1 (6 bases). The V gene's germline CDR1 is PRHDT and CDR2 FYEKMQ (reference sequence). The CDR3 spans 15 residues. Trimming removed 5 bases from V and 5 bases from J, with 15 bases in between. The CDR3 here is CASSKTGRPNEKLFF. The CDR3, as DNA: TGTGCCAGCAGCAAAACAGGGAGACCAAATGAAAAACTGTTTTTT.

V gene TRBV7-9 combines with J gene TRBJ2-5; 9 positions match TRBD1. V shed 4 bases, J shed 4 bases, and the junction held 7 bases outside the gene matches. The V gene's germline CDR1 is SEHNR and CDR2 FQNEAQ (reference sequence). CDR3 length: 15 residues. The CDR3: CASSSITGGPETQYF. In DNA form, the CDR3 reads TGTGCCAGCAGCTCTATTACAGGGGGCCCAGAGACCCAGTACTTC.

This clone was counted only a few times. The CDR3 nucleotides are TGTGCCAGCAGAAGAGGACAGGGGAGGACTGAAGCTTTCTTT. Residues: CASRRGQGRTEAFF. This rearrangement joins TRBV6-6 to TRBJ1-1; 9 bases agree with TRBD1. Trimming removed 6 bases from V and 5 bases from J; junction bases left unmatched: 7. The CDR3 extends over 14 amino acids. Germline V lookup: CDR1 MNHNY, CDR2 SVGAGI (reference sequence).

The CDR3: CATTGTQGRDNYGYTF. The CDR3 nucleotides are TGTGCCACGACCGGGACACAAGGGAGGGATAACTATGGCTACACCTTC. The V and J genes are TRBV19 and TRBJ1-2, with D possibly matching TRBD1 (6 bases). The germline CDR1 and CDR2 sequences are LNHDA and SQIVND (reference sequence). Trimming pared 10 bases from V and 1 base from J, leaving 22 bases between. The CDR3 runs to 16 residues.

This rearrangement joins TRBV9 to TRBJ2-3; a possible D gene is TRBD2 (6 bases). This CDR3 contains 15 residues. V was cut by 3 bases and J by 5 bases, with 16 bases left in between. Looked up from germline, CDR1 is SGDLS and CDR2 is YYNGEE. CDR3 sequence (DNA): TGTGCCAGCAGCGAGTCGGGAGCCCCGGGAGATACGCAGTATTTT. As protein: CASSESGAPGDTQYF.

The CDR3 sequence is CASSLGPTLNEQFF. CDR3 coding DNA: TGTGCCAGCAGCTTAGGTCCTACCCTCAATGAGCAGTTCTTC. V gene TRBV7-3 combines with J gene TRBJ2-1; D is ambiguous. This CDR3 has 14 amino acids. Trimming pared 2 bases from V and 6 bases from J, leaving 11 bases between. The germline V gene has CDR1 SGHTA and CDR2 FQGTGA.

The rearrangement links TRBV5-5 to TRBJ2-1; D gene unclear. V was clipped by 0 bases and J by 2 bases, with 12 bases between them. The CDR3 is made up of 16 amino acids. CDR1 SGHKS and CDR2 YYEKEE come from the germline V gene (reference sequence). This CDR3 is CASSLAGLGPYNEQFF. As DNA, the CDR3 is TGTGCCAGCAGCTTGGCCGGGCTAGGGCCCTACAATGAGCAGTTCTTC.

The chain carries TRBV13 and TRBJ1-6; 7 bases are a match to TRBD1. The V gene end was trimmed by 0 bases and the J gene end by 9 bases; junction bases not matched to a gene: 20. Germline values: CDR1 PRHDT, CDR2 FYEKMQ (reference sequence). The CDR3 spans 20 residues. In DNA form, the CDR3 reads TGTGCCAGCAGCTTAGGGGGGGACAGCACAATAAAGCTGGCTATTTCACCCCTCCACTTT. It is translated as CASSLGGDSTIKLAISPLHF.

J is TRBJ2-2 and V is TRBV11-2, with D perhaps matching TRBD2 (5 bases). Deletions cut 3 bases from V and 3 bases from J, with 5 bases between. CDR1 is SGHAT, CDR2 FQNNGV, per germline. The CDR3 has 13 residues. CDR3 sequence reads: CASSLDYTGELFF. Written as DNA, the CDR3 is TGTGCCAGCAGCTTGGACTACACCGGGGAGCTGTTTTTT.

In its sample, this clone was seen once. The chain's CDR3 is CASSLSGTGRQPQHF. As DNA, the CDR3 is TGTGCCAGCAGCTTGTCCGGGACAGGGAGGCAGCCCCAGCATTTT. The chain recombines TRBV5-6 with TRBJ1-5, with 9 bases aligning to TRBD1. Germline CDR1 SGHDT, CDR2 YYEEEE. The CDR3 is made up of 15 amino acids. Trimming cost V 1 base and J 7 bases; bases outside gene matches: 6.

The chain joins TRBV19 to TRBJ2-5; TRBD1 matches 7 bases. Germline V gene lookup returns CDR1 LNHDA and CDR2 SQIVND (reference sequence). CDR3 size: 15 residues. Germline trimming cut 4 bases from V and 5 bases from J; bases unmatched to any gene: 10. The CDR3 protein is CASSSDRVLQETQYF. The DNA for the CDR3 is TGTGCCAGTAGTAGTGACAGGGTGCTCCAGGAGACCCAGTACTTC.

Remarks on this clone: Other DNA variants within this sample encode the same CDR3. The V gene is TRBV7-6, the J gene TRBJ2-5; 8 bases line up with TRBD1. The V gene end was trimmed by 0 bases and the J gene end by 4 bases; junction bases not matched to a gene: 1. The V gene's germline CDR1 is SGHVS and CDR2 FNYEAQ. The CDR3 is 14 residues long. The DNA of the CDR3 is TGTGCCAGCAGCTTAGCTGGACAGGGAGAGACCCAGTACTTC. Residues: CASSLAGQGETQYF.

The gene calls are TRBV7-2 and TRBJ2-1, with TRBD2 matching over 12 bases. Germline V lookup: CDR1 SGHTA, CDR2 FQGNSA. After removal of 5 bases from V and 7 bases from J, the junction contained 18 bases not matched to a gene. The CDR3 runs to 19 residues. CDR3 residues: CASSIPRTSGVLKGNEQFF. CDR3 nucleotides: TGTGCCAGCAGCATCCCTCGGACTAGCGGGGTTCTAAAAGGGAATGAGCAGTTCTTC.

V usage is TRBV13 and J usage is TRBJ2-3, with 12 bases lining up with TRBD2. The germline V gene encodes CDR1 PRHDT and CDR2 FYEKMQ (reference sequence). The CDR3 is made up of 16 amino acids. Losses at the gene ends were 3 bases for V and 6 bases for J; bases not matched to a gene: 7. The CDR3 sequence is CASSFPSGGAPDTQYF. CDR3 DNA sequence: TGTGCCAGCAGCTTCCCTAGCGGGGGGGCCCCGGATACGCAGTATTTT.

The chain's CDR3 is CASSLAGELFF. The CDR3 coding sequence is TGTGCCAGCAGCCTAGCCGGGGAGCTGTTTTTT. The chain has TRBV7-3 and TRBJ2-2; D not resolved. Germline CDR1 reads SGHTA; CDR2 reads FQGTGA. This CDR3 has 11 amino acids. V was trimmed by 5 bases and J by 6 bases, leaving 4 bases between them.

The rearrangement joins TRBV5-1 to TRBJ2-2, with D possibly being TRBD1 (6 bases). Germline assignment: CDR1 SGHRS and CDR2 YFSETQ. V shed 4 bases and J shed 2 bases, with 12 bases lying between them. The CDR3 spans 15 residues. CDR3 residues: CASSPGDTNTGELFF. For the CDR3, the DNA is TGCGCCAGCAGCCCAGGGGACACAAACACCGGGGAGCTGTTTTTT.

V is TRBV7-8 and J is TRBJ2-3; D unclear. V lost 1 base and J 3 bases, leaving 5 bases between the germline ends. Germline V gene lookup returns CDR1 SGHVS and CDR2 FQNEAQ. CDR3 length: 13 residues. CDR3 protein: CASSLVRTDTQYF. The CDR3, as DNA: TGTGCCAGCAGCTTAGTTAGAACAGATACGCAGTATTTT.

The CDR3 here is CASSPPERTQPQHF. DNA of the CDR3: TGTGCCAGCAGCCCCCCAGAGAGGACGCAGCCCCAGCATTTT. V usage is TRBV6-1 and J usage is TRBJ1-5; D gene uncertain. The CDR3 runs to 14 residues. Trimming pared 6 bases from V and 7 bases from J, leaving 16 bases between. Germline CDR1 is MNHNS and CDR2 is SASEGT.

The chain links TRBV15 to TRBJ1-1; D is uncertain. V was pared by 0 bases and J by 2 bases, with 13 bases between. Germline V gene lookup returns CDR1 LNHNV and CDR2 YYDKDF (reference sequence). CDR3 length: 16 amino acids. The CDR3 DNA reads TGTGCCACCAGCAGAGATGGTGGAAAATCAAACACTGAAGCTTTCTTT. Amino acids: CATSRDGGKSNTEAFF.

V is TRBV4-2 and J is TRBJ1-4; D is unresolved. Trimming shortened V by 4 bases and J by 8 bases, and 11 bases separated the two germline ends. Germline V CDR1 and CDR2: LGHNA, YNFKEQ. The CDR3 consists of 13 residues. This CDR3 reads CASSLVTIEKLFF. CDR3 sequence (DNA): TGTGCCAGCAGCCTTGTGACAATCGAAAAACTGTTTTTT.